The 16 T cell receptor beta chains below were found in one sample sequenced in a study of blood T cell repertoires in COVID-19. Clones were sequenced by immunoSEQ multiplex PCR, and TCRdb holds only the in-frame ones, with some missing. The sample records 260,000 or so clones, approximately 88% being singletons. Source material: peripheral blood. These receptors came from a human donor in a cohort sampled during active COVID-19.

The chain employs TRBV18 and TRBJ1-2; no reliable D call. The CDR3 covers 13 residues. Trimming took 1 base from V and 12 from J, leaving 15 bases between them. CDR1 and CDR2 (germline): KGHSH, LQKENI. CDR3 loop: CASSPRGLLVDTF. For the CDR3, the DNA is TGTGCCAGCTCACCACGAGGACTACTAGTCGACACCTTC.

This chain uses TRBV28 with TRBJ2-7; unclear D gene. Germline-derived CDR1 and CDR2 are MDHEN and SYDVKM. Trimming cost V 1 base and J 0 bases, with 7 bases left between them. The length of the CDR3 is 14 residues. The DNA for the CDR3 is TGTGCCAGCAGTTTATACCGGAGCTCCTACGAGCAGTACTTC. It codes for CASSLYRSSYEQYF.

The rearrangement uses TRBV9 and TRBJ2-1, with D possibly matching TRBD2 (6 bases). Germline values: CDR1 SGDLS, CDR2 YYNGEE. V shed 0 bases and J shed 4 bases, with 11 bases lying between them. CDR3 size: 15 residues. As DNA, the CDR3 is TGTGCCAGCAGCGTAGCGGGACTCGCTTACAATGAGCAGTTCTTC. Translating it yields CASSVAGLAYNEQFF.

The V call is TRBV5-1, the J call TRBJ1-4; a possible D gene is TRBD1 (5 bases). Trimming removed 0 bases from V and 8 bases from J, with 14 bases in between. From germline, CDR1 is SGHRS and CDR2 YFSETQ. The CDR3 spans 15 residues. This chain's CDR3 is CASSLGGREDEKLFF. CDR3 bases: TGCGCCAGCAGCTTGGGGGGCAGGGAAGACGAAAAACTGTTTTTT.

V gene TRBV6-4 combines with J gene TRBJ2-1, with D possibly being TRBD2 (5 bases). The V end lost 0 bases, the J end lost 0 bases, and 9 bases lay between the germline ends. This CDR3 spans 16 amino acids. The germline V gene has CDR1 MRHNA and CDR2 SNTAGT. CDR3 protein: CASSDSGMSSYNEQFF. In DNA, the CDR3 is TGTGCCAGCAGTGACTCCGGGATGAGCTCCTACAATGAGCAGTTCTTC.

CDR3 in DNA: TGTGCCAGCAGCTCAGCGGGGGGGCCTAGTGAGCAGTTCTTC. As protein: CASSSAGGPSEQFF. This rearrangement joins TRBV7-8 to TRBJ2-1; 10 bases fit TRBD2. V shed 4 bases and J 9 bases; nucleotides not matched to a gene: 6. Germline CDR1 SGHVS, CDR2 FQNEAQ. The CDR3 loop spans 14 amino acids.

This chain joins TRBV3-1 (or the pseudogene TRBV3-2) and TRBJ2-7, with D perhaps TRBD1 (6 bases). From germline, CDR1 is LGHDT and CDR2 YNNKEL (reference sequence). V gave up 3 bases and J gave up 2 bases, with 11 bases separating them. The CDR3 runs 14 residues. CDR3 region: CASSHPDRTYEQYF. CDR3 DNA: TGTGCCAGCAGCCACCCGGACAGAACCTACGAGCAGTACTTC.

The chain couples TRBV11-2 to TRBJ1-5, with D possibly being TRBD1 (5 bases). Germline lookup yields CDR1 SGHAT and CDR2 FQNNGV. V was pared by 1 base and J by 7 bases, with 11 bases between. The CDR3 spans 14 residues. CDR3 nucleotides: TGTGCCAGCAGCTTAGGCAGGGTTGGGCAGCCCCAGCATTTT. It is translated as CASSLGRVGQPQHF. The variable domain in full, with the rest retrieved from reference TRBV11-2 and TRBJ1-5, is EAGVAQSPRYKIIEKRQSVAFWCNPISGHATLYWYQQILGQGPKLLIQFQNNGVVDDSQLPKDRFSAERLKGVDSTLKIQPAKLEDSAVYLCASSLGRVGQPQHFGDGTRLSIL.

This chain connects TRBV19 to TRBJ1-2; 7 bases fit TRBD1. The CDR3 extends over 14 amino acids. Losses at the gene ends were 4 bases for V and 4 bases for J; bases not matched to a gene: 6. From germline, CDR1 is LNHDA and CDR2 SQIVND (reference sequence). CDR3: CASSRDSRIYGYTF. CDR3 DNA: TGTGCCAGTAGTAGGGACAGCCGAATCTATGGCTACACCTTC. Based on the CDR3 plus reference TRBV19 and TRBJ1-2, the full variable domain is DGGITQSPKYLFRKEGQNVTLSCEQNLNHDAMYWYRQDPGQGLRLIYYSQIVNDFQKGDIAEGYSVSREKKESFPLTVTSAQKNPTAFYLCASSRDSRIYGYTFGSGTRLTVV.

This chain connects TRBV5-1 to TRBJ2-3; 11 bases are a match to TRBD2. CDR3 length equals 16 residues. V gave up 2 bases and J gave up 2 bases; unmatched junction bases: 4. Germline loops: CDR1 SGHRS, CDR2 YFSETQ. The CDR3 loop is CASSFGTSGNTDTQYF. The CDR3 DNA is TGCGCCAGCAGCTTTGGGACTAGCGGAAACACAGATACGCAGTATTTT.

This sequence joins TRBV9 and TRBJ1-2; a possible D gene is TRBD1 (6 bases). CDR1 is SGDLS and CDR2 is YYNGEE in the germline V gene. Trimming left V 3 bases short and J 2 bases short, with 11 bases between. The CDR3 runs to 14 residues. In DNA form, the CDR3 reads TGTGCCAGCAGCGCGGGACAAAGAAACTATGGCTACACCTTC. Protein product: CASSAGQRNYGYTF. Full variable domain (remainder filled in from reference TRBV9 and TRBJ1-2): DSGVTQTPKHLITATGQRVTLRCSPRSGDLSVYWYQQSLDQGLQFLIQYYNGEERAKGNILERFSAQQFPDLHSELNLSSLELGDSALYFCASSAGQRNYGYTFGSGTRLTVV.

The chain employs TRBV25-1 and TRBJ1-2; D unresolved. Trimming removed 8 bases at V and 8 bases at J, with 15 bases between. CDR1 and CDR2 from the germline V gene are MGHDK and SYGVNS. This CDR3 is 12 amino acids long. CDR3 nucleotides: TGTGCCAGCTCCTTGGGTTCGGGAGGCTACACCTTC. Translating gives CASSLGSGGYTF.

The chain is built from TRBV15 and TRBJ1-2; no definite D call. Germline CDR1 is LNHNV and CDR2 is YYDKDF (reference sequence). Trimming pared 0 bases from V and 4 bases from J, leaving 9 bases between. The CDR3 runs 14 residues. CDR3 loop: CATSREAEGYGYTF. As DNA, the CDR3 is TGTGCCACCAGCAGAGAAGCGGAGGGCTATGGCTACACCTTC.

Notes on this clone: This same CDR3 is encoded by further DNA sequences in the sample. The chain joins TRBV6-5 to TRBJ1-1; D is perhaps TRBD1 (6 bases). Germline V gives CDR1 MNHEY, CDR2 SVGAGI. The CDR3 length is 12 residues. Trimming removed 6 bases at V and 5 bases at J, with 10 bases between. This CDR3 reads CASSRGGTEAFF. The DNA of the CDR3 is TGTGCCAGCAGCAGGGGCGGGACTGAAGCTTTCTTT.

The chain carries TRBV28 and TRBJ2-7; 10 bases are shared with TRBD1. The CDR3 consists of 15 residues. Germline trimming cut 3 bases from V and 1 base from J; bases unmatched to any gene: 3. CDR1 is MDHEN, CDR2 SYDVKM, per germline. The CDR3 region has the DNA TGTGCCAGCAGTTTCGCGGGACAGGGGTCCTACGAGCAGTACTTC. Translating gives CASSFAGQGSYEQYF.

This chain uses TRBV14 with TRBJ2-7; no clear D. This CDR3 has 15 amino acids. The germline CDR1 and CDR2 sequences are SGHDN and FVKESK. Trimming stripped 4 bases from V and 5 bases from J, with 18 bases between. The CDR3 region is CASSPITLRSNEQYF. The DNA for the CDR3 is TGTGCCAGCAGCCCCATAACCCTCCGGTCTAACGAGCAGTACTTC.